Listed below are T cell receptor beta chains from one sample, sequenced in a study of shared clonotypes between healthy human individuals. Clones were sequenced by immunoSEQ multiplex PCR, and TCRdb holds only the in-frame ones, with some missing. This sample has about 820,000 clones, with around 93% found just once. Specimen: naive CD8+ T cells sorted from blood. The origin of the receptors is a man aged 25-45 years in good health. Each CDR3 is given with its conserved first and last residue. Each record gives: J gene, V gene, D gene, clone size, CDR3 protein, CDR3 DNA. D genes are given only for firm matches. A clone size is listed for some rows: how often the clone was seen (once, few, many), or a class if it is expanded.

j_call: TRBJ2-7
v_call: TRBV6-6
d_call: .
clone_size: .
cdr3_aa: CASSGADSPTYEQYF
cdr3_nt: TGTGCCAGCAGCGGCGCCGACTCCCCCACCTACGAGCAGTACTTC

j_call: TRBJ1-4
v_call: TRBV7-3
d_call: .
clone_size: few
cdr3_aa: CASSPFGDRKEKLFF
cdr3_nt: TGTGCCAGCAGCCCCTTCGGGGATCGGAAAGAAAAACTGTTTTTT

j_call: TRBJ2-7
v_call: TRBV27
d_call: .
clone_size: .
cdr3_aa: CASSIQALGHEQYF
cdr3_nt: TGTGCCAGCAGTATCCAGGCGTTGGGGCACGAGCAGTACTTC

j_call: TRBJ2-1
v_call: TRBV18
d_call: TRBD2
clone_size: .
cdr3_aa: CASSPAGGSYNEQFF
cdr3_nt: TGTGCCAGCTCGCCTGCGGGAGGTTCCTACAATGAGCAGTTCTTC

j_call: TRBJ2-2
v_call: TRBV9
d_call: .
clone_size: .
cdr3_aa: CASSGAGELFF
cdr3_nt: TGTGCCAGCAGCGGGGCCGGGGAGCTGTTTTTT

j_call: TRBJ2-2
v_call: TRBV4-2
d_call: TRBD1
clone_size: .
cdr3_aa: CASSQLPGTGTGSTGELFF
cdr3_nt: TGTGCCAGCAGCCAACTACCCGGGACCGGGACAGGGAGCACCGGGGAGCTGTTTTTT

j_call: TRBJ1-2
v_call: TRBV4-1
d_call: .
clone_size: .
cdr3_aa: CASSQAVFSNYGYTF
cdr3_nt: TGCGCCAGCAGCCAAGCTGTCTTCAGTAACTATGGCTACACCTTC

j_call: TRBJ1-5
v_call: TRBV27
d_call: .
clone_size: .
cdr3_aa: CASRGGWNQPQHF
cdr3_nt: TGTGCCAGCAGGGGAGGTTGGAATCAGCCCCAGCATTTT

j_call: TRBJ2-7
v_call: TRBV2
d_call: .
clone_size: few
cdr3_aa: CASDRLGYEQYF
cdr3_nt: TGTGCCAGTGACCGTCTGGGCTACGAGCAGTACTTC

j_call: TRBJ1-1
v_call: TRBV4-3
d_call: .
clone_size: few
cdr3_aa: CASSQDIGDSTEAFF
cdr3_nt: TGCGCCAGCAGCCAAGATATCGGGGATAGCACTGAAGCTTTCTTT

j_call: TRBJ1-2
v_call: TRBV27
d_call: .
clone_size: few
cdr3_aa: CASSSSAGRYGYTF
cdr3_nt: TGTGCCAGCAGTTCATCCGCGGGACGATATGGCTACACCTTC

j_call: TRBJ2-7
v_call: TRBV19
d_call: .
clone_size: once
cdr3_aa: CASSIGGVEQYF
cdr3_nt: TGTGCCAGTAGTATAGGAGGGGTCGAGCAGTACTTC

j_call: TRBJ2-1
v_call: TRBV14
d_call: .
clone_size: .
cdr3_aa: CASSHLIEDYNEQFF
cdr3_nt: TGTGCCAGCAGCCACCTCATTGAGGATTACAATGAGCAGTTCTTC

j_call: TRBJ2-1
v_call: TRBV4-3
d_call: TRBD1
clone_size: .
cdr3_aa: CASSQQYRGSDNEQFF
cdr3_nt: TGCGCCAGCAGCCAACAATACAGGGGCAGTGACAATGAGCAGTTCTTC

j_call: TRBJ2-1
v_call: TRBV11-3
d_call: .
clone_size: .
cdr3_aa: CASSLPPGNEQFF
cdr3_nt: TGTGCCAGCAGCCTCCCCCCAGGGAATGAGCAGTTCTTC

j_call: TRBJ2-2
v_call: TRBV13
d_call: .
clone_size: .
cdr3_aa: CASSSSLTDLVNTGELFF
cdr3_nt: TGTGCCAGCAGCTCATCTCTGACCGATCTGGTGAACACCGGGGAGCTGTTTTTT

j_call: TRBJ2-1
v_call: TRBV7-9
d_call: .
clone_size: .
cdr3_aa: CASSSRLDSYNEQFF
cdr3_nt: TGTGCCAGCAGCTCGCGCCTGGACAGCTACAATGAGCAGTTCTTC

j_call: TRBJ2-7
v_call: TRBV6-5
d_call: TRBD1
clone_size: .
cdr3_aa: CASSYWGQGMSYEQYF
cdr3_nt: TGTGCCAGCAGTTACTGGGGACAGGGGATGTCCTACGAGCAGTACTTC

j_call: TRBJ2-3
v_call: TRBV9
d_call: .
clone_size: .
cdr3_aa: CASSPPSYTQYF
cdr3_nt: TGTGCCAGCAGCCCCCCCTCTTATACGCAGTATTTT

j_call: TRBJ1-5
v_call: TRBV19
d_call: .
clone_size: .
cdr3_aa: CASSKGPGFGNQPQHF
cdr3_nt: TGTGCCAGTAGTAAAGGCCCGGGGTTCGGCAATCAGCCCCAGCATTTT

j_call: TRBJ2-1
v_call: TRBV29-1
d_call: .
clone_size: once
cdr3_aa: CSMGRFGYNEQFF
cdr3_nt: TGCAGTATGGGGAGGTTTGGCTACAATGAGCAGTTCTTC

j_call: TRBJ2-7
v_call: TRBV27
d_call: TRBD2
clone_size: .
cdr3_aa: CASSAPGLAGLEQYF
cdr3_nt: TGTGCCAGCAGTGCGCCGGGACTAGCGGGACTCGAGCAGTACTTC

j_call: TRBJ1-2
v_call: TRBV14
d_call: TRBD1
clone_size: .
cdr3_aa: CASSLGTGYNLNYGYTF
cdr3_nt: TGTGCCAGCAGCCTTGGGACAGGGTATAATCTGAACTATGGCTACACCTTC

j_call: TRBJ2-5
v_call: TRBV6-5
d_call: .
clone_size: .
cdr3_aa: CASSPTVLYQETQYF
cdr3_nt: TGTGCCAGCAGCCCTACTGTCCTGTACCAAGAGACCCAGTACTTC

j_call: TRBJ2-7
v_call: TRBV27
d_call: .
clone_size: .
cdr3_aa: CASSLRFTYEQYF
cdr3_nt: TGTGCCAGCAGTTTACGGTTTACCTACGAGCAGTACTTC

j_call: TRBJ2-7
v_call: TRBV7-9
d_call: TRBD1
clone_size: .
cdr3_aa: CASSSPGQGSYEQYF
cdr3_nt: TGTGCCAGCAGTTCCCCGGGACAGGGCTCCTACGAGCAGTACTTC

j_call: TRBJ2-2
v_call: TRBV5-6
d_call: .
clone_size: once
cdr3_aa: CASSLDPGTNTGELFF
cdr3_nt: TGTGCCAGCAGCTTGGATCCAGGGACGAACACCGGGGAGCTGTTTTTT

j_call: TRBJ2-1
v_call: TRBV6-1
d_call: .
clone_size: .
cdr3_aa: CASSEVGVDEWTTTYNEQFF
cdr3_nt: TGTGCCAGCAGTGAAGTAGGAGTTGATGAATGGACTACCACCTACAATGAGCAGTTCTTC

j_call: TRBJ2-5
v_call: TRBV7-9
d_call: TRBD1
clone_size: .
cdr3_aa: CATGQGVVSGETQYF
cdr3_nt: TGTGCCACCGGACAGGGGGTCGTTTCTGGAGAGACCCAGTACTTC

j_call: TRBJ2-7
v_call: TRBV6-5
d_call: .
clone_size: .
cdr3_aa: CASSYVAGEEQYF
cdr3_nt: TGTGCCAGCAGTTACGTTGCAGGGGAAGAGCAGTACTTC

j_call: TRBJ2-1
v_call: TRBV18
d_call: TRBD2
clone_size: .
cdr3_aa: CASSPPPSGGYNEQFF
cdr3_nt: TGTGCCAGCTCACCACCTCCTAGCGGGGGCTACAATGAGCAGTTCTTC

j_call: TRBJ1-1
v_call: TRBV9
d_call: .
clone_size: .
cdr3_aa: CASSVGQGGMNTEAFF
cdr3_nt: TGTGCCAGCAGCGTAGGGCAAGGTGGAATGAACACTGAAGCTTTCTTT

j_call: TRBJ2-7
v_call: TRBV7-8
d_call: TRBD1
clone_size: .
cdr3_aa: CASSFTGVRPPYEQYF
cdr3_nt: TGTGCCAGCAGCTTTACAGGGGTCCGACCCCCATACGAGCAGTACTTC

j_call: TRBJ2-1
v_call: TRBV4-3
d_call: .
clone_size: .
cdr3_aa: CASSQDETGTGNEQFF
cdr3_nt: TGCGCCAGCAGCCAAGACGAGACAGGGACTGGCAATGAGCAGTTCTTC

j_call: TRBJ2-5
v_call: TRBV5-5
d_call: TRBD2
clone_size: .
cdr3_aa: CASSLMLAGRQETQYF
cdr3_nt: TGTGCCAGCAGCTTGATGCTAGCGGGGCGCCAAGAGACCCAGTACTTC

j_call: TRBJ1-1
v_call: TRBV27
d_call: TRBD1
clone_size: .
cdr3_aa: CASKTGGLNTEAFF
cdr3_nt: TGTGCCAGTAAGACAGGGGGATTGAACACTGAAGCTTTCTTT

j_call: TRBJ2-3
v_call: TRBV9
d_call: TRBD1
clone_size: .
cdr3_aa: CASSVAGGGYTQYF
cdr3_nt: TGTGCCAGCAGCGTAGCAGGGGGTGGGTATACGCAGTATTTT

j_call: TRBJ2-7
v_call: TRBV19
d_call: TRBD1
clone_size: once
cdr3_aa: CASRLRDRVNEQYF
cdr3_nt: TGTGCCAGTCGACTCCGGGACAGGGTAAACGAGCAGTACTTC

j_call: TRBJ1-2
v_call: TRBV28
d_call: TRBD1
clone_size: .
cdr3_aa: CASSFPGTGGYGYTF
cdr3_nt: TGTGCCAGCAGTTTTCCCGGGACAGGGGGCTATGGCTACACCTTC

j_call: TRBJ1-2
v_call: TRBV7-9
d_call: .
clone_size: .
cdr3_aa: CASSFADGRGRSGYTF
cdr3_nt: TGTGCCAGCAGTTTTGCCGACGGACGGGGGCGGAGTGGCTACACCTTC

j_call: TRBJ1-5
v_call: TRBV7-8
d_call: .
clone_size: .
cdr3_aa: CASSSLRDQPQHF
cdr3_nt: TGTGCCAGCAGCTCCCTCCGTGATCAGCCCCAGCATTTT

j_call: TRBJ2-7
v_call: TRBV15
d_call: .
clone_size: .
cdr3_aa: CATSTGRGSYEQYF
cdr3_nt: TGTGCCACCAGCACCGGGAGAGGCTCCTACGAGCAGTACTTC

j_call: TRBJ2-7
v_call: TRBV27
d_call: TRBD2
clone_size: .
cdr3_aa: CASSAGSSGSNEQYF
cdr3_nt: TGTGCCAGCAGTGCGGGGTCTAGCGGGAGTAACGAGCAGTACTTC

j_call: TRBJ2-7
v_call: TRBV27
d_call: .
clone_size: .
cdr3_aa: CASSSRGFEEQYF
cdr3_nt: TGTGCCAGCAGTTCAAGGGGTTTTGAAGAGCAGTACTTC

j_call: TRBJ1-4
v_call: TRBV29-1
d_call: .
clone_size: .
cdr3_aa: CSVVDSGTSEKLFF
cdr3_nt: TGCAGCGTCGTGGACTCCGGGACGAGTGAAAAACTGTTTTTT

j_call: TRBJ2-7
v_call: TRBV2
d_call: .
clone_size: .
cdr3_aa: CASRWGTYEQYF
cdr3_nt: TGTGCCAGCAGATGGGGAACCTACGAGCAGTACTTC

j_call: TRBJ1-4
v_call: TRBV6-5
d_call: .
clone_size: once
cdr3_aa: CASKRIVVANEKLFF
cdr3_nt: TGTGCCAGCAAGCGAATCGTGGTCGCTAATGAAAAACTGTTTTTT

j_call: TRBJ2-7
v_call: TRBV11-2
d_call: .
clone_size: .
cdr3_aa: CASSLHLNQGDYEQYF
cdr3_nt: TGTGCCAGCAGCTTACACCTTAACCAGGGAGACTACGAGCAGTACTTC

j_call: TRBJ2-3
v_call: TRBV18
d_call: TRBD2
clone_size: .
cdr3_aa: CASSPGLAYTDTQYF
cdr3_nt: TGTGCCAGCTCCCCTGGACTAGCCTACACAGATACGCAGTATTTT

j_call: TRBJ1-4
v_call: TRBV2
d_call: TRBD1
clone_size: .
cdr3_aa: CASSDFMGQGIYHEKLFF
cdr3_nt: TGTGCCAGCAGTGACTTTATGGGACAGGGTATTTATCATGAAAAACTGTTTTTT

j_call: TRBJ2-7
v_call: TRBV4-1
d_call: TRBD1
clone_size: .
cdr3_aa: CASSQDPGQGAYEQYF
cdr3_nt: TGCGCCAGCAGCCAAGACCCGGGACAGGGGGCCTACGAGCAGTACTTC

j_call: TRBJ2-5
v_call: TRBV9
d_call: TRBD2
clone_size: .
cdr3_aa: CASSVSGRKQETQYF
cdr3_nt: TGTGCCAGCAGCGTTAGCGGGAGGAAACAAGAGACCCAGTACTTC

j_call: TRBJ1-2
v_call: TRBV28
d_call: .
clone_size: .
cdr3_aa: CASSADRDYGYTF
cdr3_nt: TGTGCCAGCAGTGCAGACAGAGACTATGGCTACACCTTC

j_call: TRBJ2-5
v_call: TRBV7-9
d_call: TRBD2
clone_size: .
cdr3_aa: CASSSGTSPGETQYF
cdr3_nt: TGTGCCAGCAGCTCCGGGACTAGCCCTGGGGAGACCCAGTACTTC

j_call: TRBJ2-2
v_call: TRBV29-1
d_call: .
clone_size: .
cdr3_aa: CSVGTPNTGELFF
cdr3_nt: TGCAGCGTTGGAACCCCAAACACCGGGGAGCTGTTTTTT